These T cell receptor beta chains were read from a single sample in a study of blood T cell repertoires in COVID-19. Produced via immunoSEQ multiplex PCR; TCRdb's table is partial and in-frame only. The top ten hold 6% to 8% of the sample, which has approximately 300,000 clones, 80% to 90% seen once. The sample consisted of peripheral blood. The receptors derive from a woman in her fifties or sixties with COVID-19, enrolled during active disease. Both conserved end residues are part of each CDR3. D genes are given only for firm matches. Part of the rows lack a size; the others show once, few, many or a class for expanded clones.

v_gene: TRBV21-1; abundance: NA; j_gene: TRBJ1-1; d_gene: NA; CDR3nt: TGTGCCAGCAGCAACAGACAGGGGAGGAACGTGAACACTGAAGCTTTCTTT; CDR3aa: CASSNRQGRNVNTEAFF
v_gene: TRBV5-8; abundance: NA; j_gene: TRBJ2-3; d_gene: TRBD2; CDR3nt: TGTGCCAGCAGCTTGGGGCTAGCGGGAGGAGGGAGCACAGATACGCAGTATTTT; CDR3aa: CASSLGLAGGGSTDTQYF
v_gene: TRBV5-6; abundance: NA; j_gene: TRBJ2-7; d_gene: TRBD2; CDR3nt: TGTGCCAGCAGCTTGAAGGGCGGGGGGACCTACGAGCAGTACTTC; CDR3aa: CASSLKGGGTYEQYF
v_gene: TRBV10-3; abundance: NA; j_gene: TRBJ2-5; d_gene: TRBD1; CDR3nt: TGTGCCATCGGACAGGGGCAAGAGACCCAGTACTTC; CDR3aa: CAIGQGQETQYF
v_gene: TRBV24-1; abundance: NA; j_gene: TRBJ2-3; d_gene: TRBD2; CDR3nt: TGTGCCACCAGTGATTTGCCGGTTCTAGCGGGAGCAGATACGCAGTATTTT; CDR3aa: CATSDLPVLAGADTQYF
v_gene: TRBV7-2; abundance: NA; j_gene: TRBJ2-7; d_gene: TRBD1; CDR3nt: TGTGCCAGCAGCTTAGGGGCCGGGACAGGGACCTACGAGCAGTACTTC; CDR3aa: CASSLGAGTGTYEQYF
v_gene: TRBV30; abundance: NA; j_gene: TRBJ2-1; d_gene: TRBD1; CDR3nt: TGTGCCTGGAGTACAGGGGGCAATGAGCAGTTCTTC; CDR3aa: CAWSTGGNEQFF
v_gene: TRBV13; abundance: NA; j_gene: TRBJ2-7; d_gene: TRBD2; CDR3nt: TGTGCCAGCAGCCTAAATAGCGGGGCGTGGTCCTACGAGCAGTACTTC; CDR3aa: CASSLNSGAWSYEQYF
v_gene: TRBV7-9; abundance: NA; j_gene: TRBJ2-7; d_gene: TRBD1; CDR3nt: TGTGCCAGCAGCTTAGTGGGACAGGGGTATTACGAGCAGTACTTC; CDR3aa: CASSLVGQGYYEQYF
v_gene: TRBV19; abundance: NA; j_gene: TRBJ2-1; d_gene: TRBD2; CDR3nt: TGTGCCAGTAGTATCTCTGGGACTAGCGGGAGGGCGGGTGAGCAGTTCTTC; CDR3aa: CASSISGTSGRAGEQFF
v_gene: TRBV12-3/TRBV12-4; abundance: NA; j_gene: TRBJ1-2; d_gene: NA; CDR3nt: TGTGCCAGCAGTTTAGGACAGAACTATGGCTACACCTTC; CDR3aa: CASSLGQNYGYTF
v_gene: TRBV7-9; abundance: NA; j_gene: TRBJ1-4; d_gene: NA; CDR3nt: TGTGCCAGCAGCTTAGCGCTAGAGGAAAAACTGTTTTTT; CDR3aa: CASSLALEEKLFF
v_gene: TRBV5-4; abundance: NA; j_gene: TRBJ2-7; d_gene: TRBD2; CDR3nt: TGTGCCAGCAGCCTAGCGGTGGGGGCCTACGAGCAGTACTTC; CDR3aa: CASSLAVGAYEQYF
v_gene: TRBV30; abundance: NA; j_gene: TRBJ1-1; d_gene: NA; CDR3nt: TGTGCCTGGGGGCGACAGAACACTGAAGCTTTCTTT; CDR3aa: CAWGRQNTEAFF
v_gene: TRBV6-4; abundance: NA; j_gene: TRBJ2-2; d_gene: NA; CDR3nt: TGTGCCAGCAGTGTCCAACTTTCGAACACCGGGGAGCTGTTTTTT; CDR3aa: CASSVQLSNTGELFF
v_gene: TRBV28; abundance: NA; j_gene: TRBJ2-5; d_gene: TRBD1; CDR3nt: TGTGCCAGCACCCGCCTTACAGGGGGCGCGATCGGAGAGACCCAGTACTTC; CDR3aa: CASTRLTGGAIGETQYF
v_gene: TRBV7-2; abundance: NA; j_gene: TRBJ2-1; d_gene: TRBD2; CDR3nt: TGTGCCAGCAGCTTTGGTCCTAGCGGGATCCAAAGAGGGCAGTTCTTC; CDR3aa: CASSFGPSGIQRGQFF
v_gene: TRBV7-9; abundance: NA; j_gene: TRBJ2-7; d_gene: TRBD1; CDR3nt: TGTGCCAGCAGCTTAACTCCCGGACAGGGCTCCTACGAGCAGTACTTC; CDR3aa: CASSLTPGQGSYEQYF
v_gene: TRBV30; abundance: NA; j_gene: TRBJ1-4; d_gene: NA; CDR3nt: TGTGCCTGGAGTGCGATAAGGGGGGGGGCTGAAAAACTGTTTTTT; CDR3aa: CAWSAIRGGAEKLFF
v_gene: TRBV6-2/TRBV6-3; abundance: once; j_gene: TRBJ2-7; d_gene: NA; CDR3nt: TGTGCCAGCAGTTACGCGGGGTTCTACGAGCAGTACTTC; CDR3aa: CASSYAGFYEQYF
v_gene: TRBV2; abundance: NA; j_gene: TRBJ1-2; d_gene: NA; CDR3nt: TGTGCCAGCAGTCCACCTGGTGAGGCGGCTCACGGCTACACCTTC; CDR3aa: CASSPPGEAAHGYTF
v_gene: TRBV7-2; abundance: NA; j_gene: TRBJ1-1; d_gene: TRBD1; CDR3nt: TGTGCCAGCAGCTCGGACAGGGGAAACACTGAAGCTTTCTTT; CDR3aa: CASSSDRGNTEAFF
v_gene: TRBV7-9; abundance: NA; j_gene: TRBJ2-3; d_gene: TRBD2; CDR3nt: TGTGCCAGCAGCTCCTCCCCTAGCGGGGGTAGCACAGATACGCAGTATTTT; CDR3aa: CASSSSPSGGSTDTQYF
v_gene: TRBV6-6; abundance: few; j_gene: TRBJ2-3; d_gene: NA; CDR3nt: TGTGCCAGCAGTTACGCCATCGCCTACACAGATACGCAGTATTTT; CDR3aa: CASSYAIAYTDTQYF
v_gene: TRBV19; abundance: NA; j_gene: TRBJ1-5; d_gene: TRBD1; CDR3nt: TGTGCCAGTAGTATCGGACAGGGTCTCCAGCCCCAGCATTTT; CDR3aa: CASSIGQGLQPQHF
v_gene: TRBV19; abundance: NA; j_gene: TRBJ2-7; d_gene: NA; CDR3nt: TGTGCCAGTAGTATGGAGGAGGGTATGGGGTACGAGCAGTACTTC; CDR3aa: CASSMEEGMGYEQYF
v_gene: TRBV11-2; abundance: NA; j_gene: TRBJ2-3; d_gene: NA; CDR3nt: TGTGCCAGCAGCTTAAGGGGAGGCTGGATAAACACAGATACGCAGTATTTT; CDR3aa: CASSLRGGWINTDTQYF
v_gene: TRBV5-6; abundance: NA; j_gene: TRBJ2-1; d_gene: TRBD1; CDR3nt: TGTGCCAGCAGCCCACGGACAGGGAGCTCCTACAATGAGCAGTTCTTC; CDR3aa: CASSPRTGSSYNEQFF